This T cell receptor beta chain is drawn from a study of cytomegalovirus exposure and HLA in healthy donors (dated by TCRdb to the late 2010s). Notes on the research overall: An earlier analysis of fewer than 750 of the donors reported over 250 Gb of sequence data and 95 million to 120 million unique TCR beta sequences obtained from approximately 180 million T cells. Roughly 300 gigabases of sequencing data and around 80 million unique TCR sequences made up an early release that covered under 750 HLA-typed donors. Of the roughly 390 genotyped donors, 70% to 90% were placed in the genetic ancestry cluster associated with self-reported Caucasian donors. The study aimed to test whether cataloging public T cell receptors could reveal signatures of past pathogen exposure. The T cell repertoires of under 700 subjects were profiled by immunosequencing and related to cytomegalovirus serostatus. Along with the approximately 700-subject first cohort, a separate validation cohort of over a hundred different subjects was used. The study combined high-throughput TCR immunosequencing, statistical association of individual TCRs with disease status, and machine learning to predict cytomegalovirus infection status. To study patterns of TCR occurrence, a later analysis re-analyzed previously published TCR beta repertoires from 666 donors and added high-resolution HLA genotyping. The later analysis used no new phenotypic data to find candidate immune exposures, relying instead on TCR beta sequences and their occurrence across donors. An earlier analysis of 587 of the donors applied high-throughput TCR beta sequencing to assess whether each TCR beta V gene segment acted as functional or pseudogenic. Donor age, sex, ethnicity and CMV serostatus were compiled together with the repertoire data. In a later genetic analysis, genome-wide SNP genotypes for about 55% of the roughly 700 donors were used, and that subset was treated as a discovery cohort. Every repertoire in the discovery cohort had been generated on one and the same sequencing platform. Class I and class II HLA loci were covered by the typing at four-digit resolution. Typing coverage differed by locus: A, B, C, DRB1 and DQB1 were typed in roughly 620-630 donors, DQA1 in about 510, DPA1 in around 610, and DPB1 in 400 to 490. About five DR-DQ haplotypes were treated as single units for association and clustering because of strong linkage in the cohort. Among 398 genotyped donors of the cohort, an average of about 240,000 unique TCR beta nucleotide sequences were sequenced per donor, around a sixth of them non-productive. What the authors observed across the whole study: The classifier was reported to diagnose cytomegalovirus status with high specificity and sensitivity in both the original and validation cohorts. Assigning TCR associations to individual alleles was difficult when HLA alleles, especially DR and DQ, strongly co-occurred. According to a later analysis, TCR association rates differed among HLA loci, with DRB1 alleles showing the most associated TCRs and HLA-C alleles showing the fewest. The authors suggested that the approach could potentially be extended to other disease states and immunological phenotypes. The study gave a list of more than 150 TCR beta chains associated with cytomegalovirus. Only TCR beta chains were sequenced in this cohort, and the absence of alpha or paired-chain data limited detectable features. A later analysis reported that several top co-occurrence clusters appeared linked to parvovirus B19, influenza, CMV and Epstein-Barr virus. CMV serostatus was the only immune exposure information available for the cohort. The sequencing pipeline was judged likely to have produced a cluster of highly shared sequence variants as a technical artifact. A later analysis found that most CMV-associated TCR beta chains appeared HLA-restricted, with HLA associations seemingly driven largely by CMV exposure. While some public TCRs were present in many individuals, most TCR sequences turned up only very rarely across donors. Because counts were too low, more than 15 rarely observed V segments, including chromosome 9 orphons, were left out of the earlier analysis of some 640 of the donors. Roughly uniform sequencing depth across donors was assumed in presence/absence analyses, although this assumption may not hold. Because the 87-base-pair reads could not distinguish some IMGT-functional V segments, including TRBV6-2 and TRBV6-3, those segments were excluded. In a later genetic analysis, fewer N-insertions in productive TCRs were reported among donors in an Asian-associated ancestry cluster than the roughly 700-donor mean. A later analysis associated about 17,000 TCR beta sequences with specific HLA alleles at a false discovery rate of 0.05. A further reported finding was that TCR beta sequences accurately predicted the HLA-A and HLA-B alleles for most subjects in the first cohort. Linkage disequilibrium might explain the correlated functional status among segregating V segments, but an unknown experimental factor could not be ruled out. In vitro tests confirmed that a few of the cytomegalovirus-associated TCR beta chains recognize cytomegalovirus antigens. Because HLA typing was missing for some donors at each locus, association tests included only the typed subset. A later genetic analysis associated a missense DCLRE1C variant with V-gene and J-gene trimming of TCR beta chains, and an independent cohort replicated the association. In an earlier analysis of some 550 of the donors, most TCR beta V segments were observed in productive rearrangements about 87% or about 30% of the time, broadly matching IMGT annotations. In a later analysis, HLA-associated TCR beta chains were found to be more clonally expanded and to have lower generation probabilities than equally common non-associated chains.

According to the germline V gene (reference sequence), CDR1 reads LNHDA and CDR2 reads SQIVND. Between the V and J ends, shortened by 9 bases and 4 bases respectively, the junction contains 13 bases. The CDR3 has 13 amino acids, counting the end cysteine and phenylalanine. Only the CDR3 DNA stays, 39 bases, in frame from base 1. The library was generated by the immunoSEQ multiplex PCR assay. A mixture of 60 forward primers for TCR Vbeta segments and 13 reverse primers for TCR Jbeta segments was used in the multiplex PCR. The CDR3 region of rearranged TCR beta genes was amplified from genomic DNA by a multiplex PCR assay. The amplified TCR beta libraries were sequenced on the Illumina HiSeq System as 87-base-pair reads. Turning to the authors' computational methods: Across the 600 to 700 repertoires, a later analysis counted some 81 million unique TCR beta chains, approximately 10 million of which were shared by at least two donors. Raw reads were error-corrected and collapsed into unique sequences by a nearest-neighbor algorithm in which closely related sequences were merged to remove PCR and sequencing errors. To assign V, D and J gene segments, CDR3 sequences were aligned to IMGT reference sequences. For a sequence to be retained, a match of at least six nucleotides was required to both a V gene segment and a J gene segment. A rearrangement was called productive if the CDR3 had no stop codons and remained in frame with V and J, and every other rearrangement was called non-productive. Following IMGT convention, CDR3 was defined as the stretch from the second conserved V-encoded cysteine to the conserved J-encoded phenylalanine. Sequences without an unambiguous match to a single V gene segment were excluded from the earlier analysis of a few hundred of the donors. In an earlier analysis of roughly 600 of the donors, a V segment was called functional when productive rearrangements were above 56.7%, and segregating when the standard deviation between donors exceeded 5%. A statistical classification framework was built to diagnose cytomegalovirus status from the catalog of TCR beta chain sequences. In a later analysis, V and J genes were assigned by comparing TCR nucleotide sequences against IMGT/GENE-DB human TR gene sequences. The TCRdist pipeline was used in a later analysis to assign CDR3 sequences and most-parsimonious VDJ recombination scenarios. In a later analysis, each TCR beta chain was defined by its CDR3 amino acid sequence together with its V-gene family, and reads without a unique V-gene family were excluded. A later analysis removed several hundred highly shared, low-generation-probability nucleotide sequences to deal with suspected cross-contamination and a sequencing artifact. In a later analysis, a clonal expansion index for each public chain was calculated from normalized within-repertoire ranks of inferred template counts. In a later analysis, generation probabilities were computed with a VDJ recombination model fitted to out-of-frame rearrangements, and the resulting probabilities were checked against IGoR. In a later analysis, TCR-TCR, TCR-HLA and TCR-CMV co-occurrence was scored with hypergeometric tests, and a repertoire-size bias correction was applied to TCR pairs. A later analysis estimated false discovery rates by permuting HLA or CMV assignments 20 times. A later analysis grouped co-occurring TCRs with DBSCAN, adding TCRdist sequence similarity when clustering within HLA-allele-positive subsets. For co-occurrence clustering, repertoires with fewer than 30,000 or more than 120,000 public chains were excluded, along with about five repertoires with anomalous nucleotide sharing. Here the immuneACCESS table is served through TCRdb, limited to in-frame sequences with V and J called. Missing clones are a known gap in these copies; in checked studies unresolved V genes cover under half, and the rest lacks a known reason. The V and J calls and clone size were taken over from that table, and D and trimming were inferred from the DNA. This sample lists 150,000 to 200,000 clones; 65% to 85% were detected once. Approximately 1.2% of the sample lies in the top ten.

This clone was seen more than once but under ten times. It has no known antigen specificity. Base-call qualities are not available, and no considerably larger clone is one nucleotide away. In total, approximately 700 healthy bone marrow donors made up the cohort. At the time of sampling, every cohort member was nominally healthy, though immune exposures that went unrecorded were likely present. The donor tested CMV seronegative and was one of the 352 seronegative cohort members. Each donor provided a peripheral blood sample, and peripheral blood mononuclear cells were used for TCR beta sequencing. The Qiagen DNeasy Blood Extraction Kit was used to extract genomic DNA from the blood cell samples.

The receptor was isolated from a boy between 2 and 10 years old in good health and CMV-seronegative. Input material: PBMCs. This receptor chain uses TRBV19 and TRBJ1-5; no D gene can be assigned with confidence. DNA sequence: TGTGCCAGCATAATACGGGAGAATCAGCCCCAGCATTTT. This gives the protein CASIIRENQPQHF.